This T cell receptor beta chain comes out of a study of blood T cell repertoires in COVID-19. Study-level background: Both acute and convalescent COVID-19 samples were obtained from the United States, Italy and Spain.

J gave up 3 bases and V 1 base, and 11 bases lay outside the gene matches. This CDR3 is 19 amino acids long. Germline lookup yields CDR1 LGHNA and CDR2 YSLEER. Per the original data handling: Amplified reference gene primers provided the basis for estimating nucleated cell counts. Assay used: immunoSEQ multiplex PCR; TCRdb lists only in-frame clones, some missing. Clone size and the V and J calls come from that table; the DNA yielded D and trimming. The data hold roughly 230,000 clones, with over 70% observed a single time. Sequenced input: peripheral blood. The J gene is TRBJ1-4, the V gene TRBV4-3; 10 nucleotides match TRBD1. The receptor's source is a man between 40 and 49 years old with active or convalescent COVID-19. CDR3 in amino acids: CASSQAPTGGGRSNEKLFF. The CDR3, as DNA: TGCGCCAGCAGCCAAGCCCCGACAGGGGGCGGAAGGTCTAATGAAAAACTGTTTTTT.